This T cell receptor beta chain was identified in a study of shared T cell receptors in the human thymus. Some clones are missing from TCRdb's copy, which holds only in-frame ones; the method was immunoSEQ multiplex PCR. The table lists 450,000 to 650,000 clones, roughly 74% of them singletons. The same sample was also used in a study of human thymus T cells. That source reports: Donors were healthy Finnish infants having corrective surgery for congenital heart defects. Surgeons resected thymus tissue during corrective heart surgery. Apparent skewing of V and J gene usage characterized both thymic and blood repertoires. Related studies noted strongly shared thymic repertoires across unrelated people.

Specimen: thymocytes. The origin of this receptor is a boy younger than two with a congenital heart defect.

CDR3 residues: CASSFERGEGPTGELFF. The CDR3 nucleotides are TGTGCCAGCAGCTTTGAACGGGGGGAGGGCCCAACCGGGGAGCTGTTTTTT. This chain uses TRBV5-8 with TRBJ2-2, with TRBD2 matching over 7 bases. The germline CDR1 and CDR2 sequences are SGHTS and YDEGEE. Trimming removed 2 bases from V and 5 bases from J; junction bases left unmatched: 12. This CDR3 spans 17 amino acids.